What follows describes a single T cell receptor (beta chain). Time point of the sample: persistent/refractory GD, antithyroid drugs over 5 years with positive TRAb. Preparation of the TCR library used RNA extracted from PBMCs. This CDR3 has 18 amino acids. V was clipped by 10 bases and J by 7 bases, with 32 bases between them. Germline-derived CDR1 and CDR2 are SGHVS and FQNEAQ. TCR beta libraries were built with iRepertoire HTBI primers and Arm-PCR of CDR3 regions. TCRdb itself ran the multiplex PCR reads through MiXCR, one entry per CDR3 protein. The table has 300,000 to 400,000 distinct CDR3 sequences, about 20% seen once; the top ten hold just under 30%. The data were taken from a study of regulatory T cells in long-lasting Graves disease.

The origin of this receptor is a female donor with Graves disease. The rearrangement links TRBV7-8 to TRBJ2-1, with TRBD2 as a possible D gene (6 bases). The material sequenced was peripheral blood mononuclear cells (PBMCs), taken when the disease was refractory, from a patient treated with antithyroid drugs. The CDR3 here is CATTILGGRWVRTNEQFF. In DNA, the CDR3 is TGTGCCACCACGATACTGGGGGGACGTTGGGTCCGTACGAATGAGCAGTTCTTC.